This T cell receptor (beta chain) was sequenced in a study of response to subunit inactivated influenza vaccine. Whole-study findings and limits: Authors suggested that a seasonal influenza vaccination recruits few new T cells each time.

TCRdb reprocessed the RT-PCR reads via MiXCR and lists one record per CDR3 protein. The sample has a few hundred thousand distinct CDR3 sequences; around 7.9% are singletons. This clonotype was found many times. Its antigen remains unidentified. V shed 5 bases and J shed 0 bases, with 17 bases lying between them. The CDR3 length is 17 residues. Germline CDR1 and CDR2: SEHNR and FQNEAQ (reference sequence). This chain uses TRBV7-9 with TRBJ2-1; D is perhaps TRBD2 (6 bases). The source material was PBMCs from blood, sampled around 25 months after vaccination. This receptor was taken from a man aged 45-69 years who received an inactivated influenza vaccine. The CDR3 reads CASSPILAEFSYNEQFF. CDR3 coding DNA: TGTGCCAGCAGCCCTATATTAGCGGAGTTCTCCTACAATGAGCAGTTCTTC.